This T cell receptor beta chain was profiled in a study of blood T cells in healthy people across ages. Findings of the study overall: Estimated diversity across one million T cells was deemed an underestimate. A strong correlation was found between TCR beta diversity and the percentage of naive T cells. Higher diversity and more naive CD4+ cells were features of long-lived donors, compared to aged donors.

This clonotype came up a few times. Antigen: not known. Trimming pared 3 bases from V and 4 bases from J, leaving 9 bases between. The CDR3 has 13 amino acids. CDR1 is SGHTA, CDR2 FQGNSA, per germline. A second PCR of about 6 to 12 cycles used a sample-barcoded 5' primer and a J-beta primer mix. CDR3-containing paired-end reads numbering at least 3 million came from each sample. TCRdb reanalysed the 5' RACE reads using MiXCR and keeps one entry per CDR3 protein. In the table there are under 1,000,000 distinct CDR3 sequences, roughly 34% of which are singletons. J is TRBJ1-2 and V is TRBV7-2; D call uncertain. Sequences were obtained from blood. The TCR sequence derives from a man between 18 and 29 years old in good health. The CDR3 nucleotides are TGTGCCAGCAGCTTCCAGAAACCCTATGGCTACACCTTC. It translates to CASSFQKPYGYTF.